This is a list of T cell receptor beta chains from one sample in a study of naive and memory T cell subsets. TCRdb reprocessed the 5' RACE reads with MiXCR, giving one entry per CDR3 protein. Seen here are more than 60,000 distinct CDR3 sequences, under 10% observed once, and the top ten hold about a fifth. The receptors shown here come from a female donor in good health. CDR3s include the opening cysteine and the closing phenylalanine or tryptophan.

14	TRBV6-6	TRBJ2-3	CASSFDLSTDTQYF
15	TRBV7-3	TRBJ2-3	CASSLTGLAGDTQYF
16	TRBV12-3/TRBV12-4	TRBJ2-7	CASSRLRLAGGYEQYF
17	TRBV5-4	TRBJ2-1	CASSLARHESLTDEQFF
15	TRBV6-2/TRBV6-3	TRBJ1-5	CASRRTGGSNQPQHF
13	TRBV20-1	TRBJ1-1	CSARDTGYTEAFF
11	TRBV29-1	TRBJ2-2	CSVVQGGELFF
14	TRBV6-5	TRBJ2-1	CASSQRASYNEQFF
15	TRBV7-9	TRBJ1-2	CASSLGTRSNYGYTF
15	TRBV6-1	TRBJ2-3	CASSEIGKSTDTQYF
15	TRBV6-5	TRBJ1-1	CASSYSVTGGTEAFF
16	TRBV14	TRBJ2-2	CASSPGQGKNTGELFF
15	TRBV28	TRBJ2-7	CASSNSGRARYEQYF
12	TRBV5-6	TRBJ2-1	CASSLAEYEQFF
11	TRBV12-3/TRBV12-4	TRBJ2-1	CASEAYNEQFF
14	TRBV20-1	TRBJ1-5	CSARQQGANQPQHF
14	TRBV7-2	TRBJ2-1	CASSLSTDNNEQFF
14	TRBV10-3	TRBJ2-1	CAISESAEWDEQFF
14	TRBV29-1	TRBJ2-7	CSVEEPGQSYEQYF
15	TRBV29-1	TRBJ2-3	CSVERRQVAPDAQYF
15	TRBV7-6	TRBJ1-3	CASSLGALSGNTIYF
19	TRBV28	TRBJ2-6	CASSRTGGYTFSGANVLTF
11	TRBV12-3/TRBV12-4	TRBJ1-1	CASSLGSEAFF
14	TRBV7-2	TRBJ2-5	CASSLVGGCETQYF
14	TRBV19	TRBJ1-3	CASSTGDAGNTIYF
16	TRBV6-2/TRBV6-3	TRBJ2-6	CASSPTGGSGANVLTF
14	TRBV30	TRBJ2-1	CAWSVKSSYNEQFF
14	TRBV11-1	TRBJ2-1	CASSRARGLNEQFF
15	TRBV12-3/TRBV12-4	TRBJ2-1	CASRGLAGFYNEQFF
14	TRBV19	TRBJ2-1	CASTLDRGVAEQFF
11	TRBV28	TRBJ2-7	CASSVRTGKYF
16	TRBV27	TRBJ1-6	CASSPAPDTYNSPLHF
19	TRBV12-3/TRBV12-4	TRBJ1-1	CASSYAGQGLPSRPTEAFF
17	TRBV7-9	TRBJ2-2	CASSLANRGRNTGELFF
15	TRBV5-6	TRBJ1-5	CASSFNIQSNQPQHF
14	TRBV6-5	TRBJ1-2	CASSSTPGPYGYTF
15	TRBV20-1	TRBJ2-1	CSARSRSGSWNEQFF
12	TRBV20-1	TRBJ2-1	CSVARLGIEQFF
16	TRBV19	TRBJ1-1	CASSLRQGPLVTEAFF
14	TRBV2	TRBJ1-1	CASSFSGRNTEAFF
14	TRBV19	TRBJ1-2	CASSPTGVGYGYTF
16	TRBV2	TRBJ2-1	CASSLVGGGYYNEQFF
13	TRBV6-5	TRBJ1-1	CASSYLGGVEAFF
15	TRBV4-2	TRBJ1-5	CASSWDEASNQPQHF
20	TRBV7-9	TRBJ2-6	CASIFGRPQGAYSGANVLTF